The T cell receptor (beta chain) described here comes from a study of blood T cell repertoires in COVID-19. Study summary: The cDNA or gDNA used as material had been derived from T cells, B-cell-depleted T cells, or PBMCs.

While infection was still active, Seattle patients were enrolled and then followed longitudinally. V lost 5 bases to trimming and J lost 5 bases; unmatched junction nucleotides: 10. The CDR3 extends over 16 amino acids. The V gene's germline CDR1 is MDHEN and CDR2 SYDVKM. Methods used by the authors: For nucleated cells, counts were estimated from reference gene primer amplification. The protocol was immunoSEQ multiplex PCR, while the TCRdb copy is restricted to in-frame clones and leaves out a portion. Clone size and the V and J calls come from that table; the DNA yielded D and trimming. The sample has 150,000 or so clones; 82% are singletons.

Sequenced sample: peripheral blood. The TCR was taken from a woman between 35 and 50 years old with COVID-19, enrolled during active disease. This chain links TRBV28 with TRBJ2-3; 10 bases are shared with TRBD2. The CDR3 DNA reads as TGTGCCAGCAGTGGACTTCTAGCGGGAGTTGTAGATACGCAGTATTTT. Its translation is CASSGLLAGVVDTQYF.